This T cell receptor beta chain was sequenced in a study of Ad26.COV2.S vaccination and SARS-CoV-2 variants. Study information: Intramuscular Ad26.COV2.S at 5x10^10 or 1x10^11 viral particles. General observations from the study: It was vaccine recipients, not placebo recipients, who had the higher spike-specific TCR breadth. Once vaccination had occurred, spike-specific CD8+ and CD4+ T cell responses reportedly showed substantial breadth.

Treatment: around 19 received Ad26.COV2.S at low or high dose, single or two shots; about 5 received placebo; per-sample allocation not given. Sampling occurred on day 63 after the first vaccine or placebo injection. As concerns this clone: As yet, its antigen is unknown.

TCRdb keeps only in-frame clones here, not all; method: immunoSEQ multiplex PCR. The sample lists approximately 410,000 clones; approximately 90% were seen once. Germline lookup yields CDR1 GTSNPN and CDR2 SVGIG (reference sequence). CDR3 size: 16 residues. V lost 4 bases and J lost 0, with 13 bases in between. The origin of this receptor is a person between 18 and 65 years old who received the Ad26.COV2.S COVID-19 vaccine or a placebo. V and J are TRBV30 and TRBJ2-6, with TRBD1 as a possible D gene (6 bases). The sample in question was peripheral blood, obtained in a trial of Ad26.COV2.S vaccine versus placebo. The DNA for the CDR3 is TGTGCCTGGACCGCCGACAGGACCTCTGGGGCCAACGTCCTGACTTTC. Translation gives CAWTADRTSGANVLTF. Variable domain in full (rest from reference TRBV30 and TRBJ2-6): SQTIHQWPATLVQPVGSPLSLECTVEGTSNPNLYWYRQAAGRGLQLLFYSVGIGQISSEVPQNLSASRPQDRQFILSSKKLLLSDSGFYLCAWTADRTSGANVLTFGAGSRLTVL.